Following are 8 T cell receptor beta chains from one sample sequenced in a study of post-analysis software for immune sequencing data. Broader study findings: Relative to controls, patients had several TRBV segments at higher frequency, with TRBV5-6, TRBV5-1 and TRBV20-1 among these.

These receptors lack a known antigen. cDNA libraries of TCR beta carried unique molecular identifiers. TCRdb re-analysed the PCR reads in MiXCR, keeping a single row per CDR3 protein. The sample includes about 770,000 distinct CDR3 sequences, about half of them seen just once. The sequenced sample consisted of blood. These receptors were taken from a girl aged 10-17 years with multiple sclerosis.

Only a few counts were recorded for this clonotype. The chain couples TRBV6-4 to TRBJ1-2; D gene uncertain. V was shortened by 2 bases and J by 7 bases, with 14 bases between the two germline ends. The CDR3 contains 14 residues. Germline V lookup: CDR1 MRHNA, CDR2 SNTAGT. The CDR3 sequence is CASSDPDGRGGYTF. The CDR3 nucleotides read TGTGCCAGCAGTGACCCTGACGGGCGGGGTGGCTACACCTTC.

In DNA form, the CDR3 reads TGTGCCAGCAGTTACTTTCGACAGGGGTTCTTGGCCTACGAGCAGTACTTC. This translates into CASSYFRQGFLAYEQYF. This chain joins TRBV6-5 and TRBJ2-7, with TRBD1 matching over 8 bases. Germline-derived CDR1 and CDR2 are MNHEY and SVGAGI. The ends lost 1 base at V and 2 bases at J; junction bases unmatched: 10. This CDR3 comprises 17 residues.

This chain connects TRBV7-2 to TRBJ1-2; D remains ambiguous. Germline CDR1 is SGHTA and CDR2 is FQGNSA. Trimming removed 1 base at V and 8 bases at J, with 11 bases between. This CDR3 is built from 13 residues. CDR3 region: CASSLGRGFGYTF. The CDR3 coding sequence is TGTGCCAGCAGCTTAGGACGGGGTTTCGGCTACACCTTC.

The J gene is TRBJ2-7, the V gene TRBV29-1, with 10 positions matching TRBD1. The CDR3 length is 14 residues. Unmatched junction bases numbered 9, after V lost 4 bases and J lost 6 bases. Germline CDR1 is SQVTM and CDR2 is ANQGSEA. CDR3: CSVGRGQGEFEQYF. CDR3 in DNA: TGCAGCGTTGGTCGAGGACAGGGGGAGTTCGAGCAGTACTTC.

The genes are TRBV6-1 and TRBJ2-3, with TRBD2 identical over 10 bases. The germline V gene encodes CDR1 MNHNS and CDR2 SASEGT. With V trimmed by 5 bases and J by 1 base, 9 bases remained unmatched. The CDR3 loop spans 17 amino acids. The CDR3 sequence: CASSRGLLAGGTDTQYF. The CDR3 DNA reads TGTGCCAGCAGTCGCGGCCTCCTAGCGGGAGGCACAGATACGCAGTATTTT.

This clonotype was counted many times. This chain links TRBV29-1 with TRBJ2-1; D gene ambiguous. Trimming removed 3 bases from V and 3 bases from J, with 9 bases in between. This CDR3 is 13 amino acids long. Looked up from germline, CDR1 is SQVTM and CDR2 is ANQGSEA. Here the CDR3 DNA reads TGCAGCGTTGAGGAGACCAACTACAATGAGCAGTTCTTC. This encodes CSVEETNYNEQFF.

The V and J genes are TRBV7-9 and TRBJ1-1; D unclear. CDR3 size: 14 residues. CDR1 SEHNR and CDR2 FQNEAQ come from the germline V gene (reference sequence). V lost 0 bases and J lost 8, with 13 bases in between. For the CDR3, the DNA is TGTGCCAGCAGCTTAGCCCTCGCAGGACGGGAAGCTTTCTTT. Translated: CASSLALAGREAFF.

The chain has TRBV9 and TRBJ2-3; D may be TRBD2 (6 bases). This CDR3 is 15 amino acids long. Germline assignment: CDR1 SGDLS and CDR2 YYNGEE. Trimming took 0 bases from V and 4 from J, leaving 12 bases between them. CDR3 amino acids: CASSVGTTVADTQYF. The DNA of the CDR3 is TGTGCCAGCAGCGTAGGGACTACGGTGGCAGATACGCAGTATTTT. Full variable domain (remainder filled in from reference TRBV9 and TRBJ2-3): DSGVTQTPKHLITATGQRVTLRCSPRSGDLSVYWYQQSLDQGLQFLIQYYNGEERAKGNILERFSAQQFPDLHSELNLSSLELGDSALYFCASSVGTTVADTQYFGPGTRLTVL.